This entry describes one T cell receptor (beta chain). The target of this receptor is not known. No much larger clone exists at a distance of one base, and base qualities are not known. Set within a cohort of healthcare workers in London, UK, this nested case-control study involved weekly PCR testing of nasopharyngeal swabs along with blood sampling. Healthcare workers were enrolled in the week of the UK lockdown, from 23 to 31 March 2020, and were followed every week for up to roughly 16 weeks. Counted from cysteine to phenylalanine, this CDR3 has 16 amino acids. Just CDR3 DNA is preserved here, 48 bases in frame from base 1. The junction shows trimming of 1 base on V and 4 bases on J, plus 16 bases between the germline ends. Reading the germline V gene (reference sequence) gives CDR1 SEHNR and CDR2 FQNEAQ. This sample was taken from a study of early T cells in non-severe SARS-CoV-2 infection (dated by TCRdb to about 2021). About the study as a whole: Because TCR sequencing relied on bulk RNA taken from unsorted whole blood, pairing of alpha and beta chains was not possible. What the study reported, not specific to this receptor: VDJdb matching was skewed toward anti-spike CD8 responses and likely underestimated virus-specific expansions by missing private and CD4 specificities.

The library was generated by 5' RACE. These reads were obtained on a NextSeq 500. The TCR library protocol attached unique molecular identifiers to individual cDNA molecules to correct for sequencing error and PCR bias. Sequencing covered both TCR alpha and beta chains, and within each sample the abundances of alpha and beta sequences were tightly co-correlated. The paper's processing steps were these. Decombinator V4 was used to annotate the V gene, J gene and CDR3 of the TCR sequences. Expanded TCRs were defined as changing significantly between any two time points under a Poisson model with p below 0.0001. Abundances of TCRs were expressed as counts per million after normalisation to the total number of TCRs sequenced in each sample. TRAV1-2 paired with TRAJ12, TRAJ20 or TRAJ33 defined MAIT TCRs, while TRAV10 paired with TRAJ18 defined iNKT TCRs. A search of VDJdb, accessed on 1 November 2021, was run for TCRs annotated to CMV, EBV and SARS-CoV-2, with TCRs annotated for multiple antigens excluded. TCRdb handled the public reads itself, with Q25 trimming in fastp and clone calling in MiXCR, and kept productive beta chains. Entries that share a CDR3 protein sequence are merged under the most common genes and DNA. The V and J calls were determined by TCRdb, not by the authors. The table for this sample lists 100,000 to 150,000 distinct CDR3 sequences; under 15% of them were counted only once. The ten largest account for 21% of the sample.

The V and J genes are TRBV7-9 and TRBJ1-1, with the D gene not confidently named. This TCR derives from an adult who was a healthcare worker with PCR-confirmed SARS-CoV-2 infection or an uninfected control (not recorded which). The specimen was whole blood. The nucleotide sequence is TGTGCCAGCAGCTTAGGCGCATACCTTAGGAGCACTGAAGCTTTCTTT. Its protein reads: CASSLGAYLRSTEAFF.